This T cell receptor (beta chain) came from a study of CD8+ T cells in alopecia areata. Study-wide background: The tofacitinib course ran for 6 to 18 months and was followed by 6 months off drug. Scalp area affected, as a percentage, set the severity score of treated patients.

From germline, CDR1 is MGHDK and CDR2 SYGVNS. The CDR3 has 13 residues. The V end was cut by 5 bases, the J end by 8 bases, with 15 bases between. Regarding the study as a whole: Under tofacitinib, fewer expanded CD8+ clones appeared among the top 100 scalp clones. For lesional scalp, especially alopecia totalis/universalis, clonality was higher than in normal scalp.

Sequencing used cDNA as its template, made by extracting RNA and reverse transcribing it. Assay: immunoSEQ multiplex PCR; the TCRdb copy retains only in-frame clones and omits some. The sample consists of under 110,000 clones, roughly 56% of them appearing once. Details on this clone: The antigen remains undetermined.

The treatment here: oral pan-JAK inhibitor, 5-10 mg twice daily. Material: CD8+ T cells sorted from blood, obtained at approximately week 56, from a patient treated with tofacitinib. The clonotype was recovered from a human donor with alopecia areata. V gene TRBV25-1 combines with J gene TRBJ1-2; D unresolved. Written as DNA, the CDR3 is TGTGCCAGCAGTATTGGCATTCTCGAAGGCTACACCTTC. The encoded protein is CASSIGILEGYTF.